This is a list of T cell receptor beta chains from one sample in a study of molecular identifiers for immune sequencing clone quantification. TCRdb re-called the PCR reads through MiXCR, storing one row per CDR3 protein. Among 490,000 or so distinct CDR3 sequences listed, over 20% were seen once. The sample was naive CD8+ T cells from blood, with Jurkat cell RNA spiked in. The receptors were sampled from a human donor in good health. Some libraries in this study had Jurkat cell RNA spiked in. The CDR3 runs from the conserved cysteine through the conserved F or W. The order of the fields is D gene, J gene, V gene, clone size, CDR3 DNA, CDR3 protein. The D gene is left open where the match is weak. A clone size is listed for some rows: how often the clone was seen (once, few, many), or a class if it is expanded.

>-|TRBJ2-1|TRBV12-3/TRBV12-4|-
TGTGCCAGCAGTTTCCTCCCCGGGCGGCGAACCTACAATGAGCAGTTCTTC
CASSFLPGRRTYNEQFF
>TRBD1|TRBJ1-2|TRBV12-3/TRBV12-4|-
TGTGTCAGCAGTTTAAGCCTTCAAACAGGGGAGCACGGCTACACCTTC
CVSSLSLQTGEHGYTF
>-|TRBJ1-5|TRBV12-3/TRBV12-4|many
TGTGCCAGCAGTAGGAGGACAGCCCGGCAGCCCCAGCATTTT
CASSRRTARQPQHF
>TRBD1|TRBJ1-1|TRBV12-3/TRBV12-4|-
TGTGCCAGCAGTTTAGTTCCAGGGGGAAGGACTGAAGCTTTCTTT
CASSLVPGGRTEAFF
>-|TRBJ2-1|TRBV27|few
TGTGCCAGCAGTTCCTCTAGCGACCTCTCCTACAATGAGCAGTTCTTC
CASSSSSDLSYNEQFF
>TRBD2|TRBJ2-7|TRBV6-2/TRBV6-3|few
TGTGCCAGCAACCGACCGGGACTAGCGACCGCCTACGAGCAGTACTTC
CASNRPGLATAYEQYF
>TRBD1|TRBJ1-1|TRBV4-3|many
TGCGCCAGCAGCCATCAATTAGGAGGGGGCGCAAGTTGGGATGAAGCTTTCTTT
CASSHQLGGGASWDEAFF
>-|TRBJ2-5|TRBV2|many
TGTGCCAGCAGTGAAGGCAGGATGGAGACCCAGTACTTC
CASSEGRMETQYF
>TRBD1|TRBJ2-3|TRBV7-9|-
TGTGCCAGCAGCTTAGCAAGCAGGGGGCCTTTTAGAAACACAGATACGCAGTATTTT
CASSLASRGPFRNTDTQYF
>TRBD2|TRBJ2-7|TRBV29-1|-
TGCAGCGTTGAGTTCTGGGACGGACGGACTAGCGGTCCTAACTACGAGCAGTACTTC
CSVEFWDGRTSGPNYEQYF
>-|TRBJ2-2|TRBV7-7|few
TGTGCCAGCAGCTTCCGCCTCGGAGACAGGCTCGGTGCCACCGGGGAGCTGTTTTTT
CASSFRLGDRLGATGELFF
>-|TRBJ1-1|TRBV20-1|-
TGCAGTGCTAGAGGACGGGACACCGACACTGAAGTTTTCTTT
CSARGRDTDTEVFF
>TRBD2|TRBJ2-3|TRBV6-2/TRBV6-3|few
TGTGCCAGTGGACACTCTAGCGGGCTCAGCACAGATACGCAGTATTTT
CASGHSSGLSTDTQYF
>-|TRBJ2-6|TRBV7-8|-
TGTGCCAGCAGCTTACGCAGACCGGGGTACTGGGCCAACGTCCTGACTTTC
CASSLRRPGYWANVLTF
>TRBD1|TRBJ2-7|TRBV6-1|-
TGTGCCAGCAGGGGTATAGGGACAGGGGGATACGAGCAGTACTTC
CASRGIGTGGYEQYF
>TRBD1|TRBJ1-2|TRBV7-2|-
TGTGCCAGCAGCCCCAGGACAGGGGGCGCCGATGGCTACACCTTC
CASSPRTGGADGYTF
>-|TRBJ2-2|TRBV7-9|-
TGTGCCAGCAACCTCGAGGGTTGGCCCGGGGAGCTGTTTTTT
CASNLEGWPGELFF
>TRBD1|TRBJ2-7|TRBV6-5|many
TGTGCCAGCAGTCCACAGGGGTCCTACGAGCAGTACTTC
CASSPQGSYEQYF
>TRBD1|TRBJ2-7|TRBV4-2|many
TGTGCCAGCAGCCAAGATCGAGGGACAGGGGGCATGACCTACGAGCAGTACTTC
CASSQDRGTGGMTYEQYF
>-|TRBJ2-7|TRBV30|-
TGTGCCTGGAACCTCGACAGAACCTACGAGCAGTACTTC
CAWNLDRTYEQYF
>-|TRBJ1-2|TRBV5-3|-
TGTGCCAGCAGCTTAGGACGAAAAGGAGATTACACCTTC
CASSLGRKGDYTF
>TRBD1|TRBJ2-4|TRBV13|few
TGTGCCAGCAGCGATAAACAGGGGGCGGCCAAAAACATTCAGTACTTC
CASSDKQGAAKNIQYF
>-|TRBJ1-2|TRBV28|few
TGTGCCAGCAGGTCGGACAGACGGGGATATGGCTACACCTTC
CASRSDRRGYGYTF
>TRBD1|TRBJ1-1|TRBV2|-
TGTGCCAGCAGGGCGACAGGGCTCGCTGAAGCTTTCTTT
CASRATGLAEAFF
>-|TRBJ1-2|TRBV12-3/TRBV12-4|many
TGTGCCAGCAGCTTAGGTAGCTATGGCTACACCTTC
CASSLGSYGYTF
>-|TRBJ2-7|TRBV5-1|-
TGCGCCGGCAGCTTCCTCAACAGTCTCGACGAGCAGTACTTC
CAGSFLNSLDEQYF
>-|TRBJ2-5|TRBV12-3/TRBV12-4|-
TGTGCCAGCCGGGGAGGAGTGGAGACCCAGTACTTC
CASRGGVETQYF
>TRBD1|TRBJ2-5|TRBV7-2|few
TGTGCCAGCAGCGAGGGACAGGCGCAACAAGAGACCCAGTACTTC
CASSEGQAQQETQYF
>TRBD2|TRBJ2-5|TRBV20-1|-
TGCAGTGCCCCAGGCCCAATACTAGCGTACCAAGAGACCCAGTACTTC
CSAPGPILAYQETQYF
>TRBD1|TRBJ1-1|TRBV4-1|many
TGCGCCAGCAGCCAGCTTTCACAGGGGAGCCCTGAAGCTTTCTTT
CASSQLSQGSPEAFF
>-|TRBJ2-3|TRBV28|many
TGTGCCAGCAGTTGGTTTAGCACAGATACGCAGTATTTT
CASSWFSTDTQYF
>-|TRBJ2-1|TRBV12-3/TRBV12-4|many
TGTGCCAGCAGTTTGGGGGTTCATGAGCAGTTCTTC
CASSLGVHEQFF
>-|TRBJ1-2|TRBV29-1|many
TGCAGCGTCGGGACACCCAAAAACTATGGCTACACCTTC
CSVGTPKNYGYTF
>-|TRBJ2-2|TRBV4-1|-
TGCGCCAGCAGGCCTAAGGGTGGCACCGGGGAGCTGTTTTTT
CASRPKGGTGELFF
>-|TRBJ2-2|TRBV19|many
TGTGCCAGTAGTATAGCTGGGGGCATCACCGGGGAGCTGTTTTTT
CASSIAGGITGELFF
>-|TRBJ1-3|TRBV21-1|few
TGTGCCAGCAGTCGAGGGGATCCACCGGAGTTTCTACTCGGAAACACCATATATTTT
CASSRGDPPEFLLGNTIYF
>TRBD2|TRBJ2-7|TRBV20-1|-
TGCAGTGCTAGAGAGTTCGCTAGCGGGAGGCTCGCCTACGAGCAGTACTTC
CSAREFASGRLAYEQYF
>-|TRBJ2-2|TRBV6-5|few
TGTGCCAGCAGTTTCCAAAGCGGCGGGGAGCTGTTTTTT
CASSFQSGGELFF
>TRBD2|TRBJ2-2|TRBV9|few
TGTGCCAGCAGCGCAGGGACTAGCGGGAGAACCGGGGAGCTGTTTTTT
CASSAGTSGRTGELFF
>-|TRBJ2-5|TRBV9|many
TGTGCCAGCAGCATCCGAGAGACCCAGTACTTC
CASSIRETQYF
>-|TRBJ1-4|TRBV27|few
TGTGCCAGCAGTGTAGGGCTAACTAATGAAAAACTGTTTTTT
CASSVGLTNEKLFF